The TCR beta chain under discussion was sequenced for a study of T-cell reconstitution after alpha-beta-depleted transplantation in children. As it was prepared, the TCRbeta library received unique molecular identifiers. TCRdb re-analysed the PCR reads in MiXCR, keeping a single row per CDR3 protein. The sample records about 580,000 distinct CDR3 sequences, more than 20% being singletons. In germline, CDR1 is DFQATT, CDR2 SNEGSKA (reference sequence). The CDR3 spans 15 residues. V lost 6 bases to trimming and J lost 2 bases; unmatched junction nucleotides: 11. The sequencing here drew on PBMCs, taken before TCRalphabeta/CD19-depleted stem cell transplant. The receptor's source is a boy in the first two years of life with Wiskott-Aldrich syndrome, due to receive a stem cell transplant. This chain joins TRBV20-1 and TRBJ2-5; 8 positions match TRBD1. CDR3 sequence reads: CSARGLVTRQETQYF. CDR3 sequence (DNA): TGCAGTGCCAGGGGGCTCGTGACACGTCAAGAGACCCAGTACTTC.